These 5 T cell receptor beta chains came from one sample sequenced in a study of CD8 T cells in Susac syndrome. Reverse transcription of about 0.5 to 1 ug RNA used random hexamers. TCRdb processed the immunoSEQ multiplex PCR reads anew with MiXCR; each CDR3 protein has one entry. The sample has around 170,000 distinct CDR3 sequences; about 95% are singletons. The material sequenced was CD8+ T cells from PBMCs. The receptors here all came from a human donor with multiple sclerosis.

V and J are TRBV28 and TRBJ2-1; tentative D call: TRBD1 (6 bases). V lost 2 bases to trimming and J lost 4 bases, with 12 bases between them. This CDR3 comprises 15 residues. The V gene's germline CDR1 is MDHEN and CDR2 SYDVKM. This chain's CDR3 is CASSLGDTRYNEQFF. CDR3 DNA sequence: TGTGCCAGCAGTTTAGGGGACACTCGATACAATGAGCAGTTCTTC.

The chain links TRBV7-9 to TRBJ1-1, with D uncertain. V lost 0 bases, J lost 4 bases, and 9 bases lay in between. Germline CDR1 SEHNR, CDR2 FQNEAQ (reference sequence). The CDR3 extends over 14 amino acids. The CDR3 protein is CASSLANRGTEAFF. For the CDR3, the DNA is TGTGCCAGCAGCTTAGCCAATAGAGGCACTGAAGCTTTCTTT.

This chain connects TRBV7-9 to TRBJ1-4; a weak D match, TRBD1 (5 bases). Trimming cost V 3 bases and J 0 bases, with 8 bases left between them. The CDR3 is 15 residues long. Germline lookup yields CDR1 SEHNR and CDR2 FQNEAQ (reference sequence). The CDR3 is CASSLGHPTNEKLFF. The DNA of the CDR3 is TGTGCCAGCAGCTTGGGGCATCCAACTAATGAAAAACTGTTTTTT.

This chain links TRBV11-2 with TRBJ1-2, with 8 bases fitting TRBD1. CDR1 and CDR2 from the germline V gene are SGHAT and FQNNGV. This CDR3 spans 16 amino acids. V was clipped by 1 base and J by 2 bases; unmatched bases: 6. The CDR3 region has the DNA TGTGCCAGCAGCTTAGTGGCAGGGGGCGGAAACTATGGCTACACCTTC. Residues: CASSLVAGGGNYGYTF.

The V gene is TRBV20-1, the J gene TRBJ2-3; D perhaps matches TRBD1 (7 bases). Trimming stripped 6 bases from V and 4 bases from J, with 17 bases between. Germline CDR1 and CDR2: DFQATT and SNEGSKA (reference sequence). The CDR3 extends over 14 amino acids. The CDR3 DNA sequence: TGCAGTGCCACGACAGGGTGGAGGGCAGATACGCAGTATTTT. Its translation is CSATTGWRADTQYF.